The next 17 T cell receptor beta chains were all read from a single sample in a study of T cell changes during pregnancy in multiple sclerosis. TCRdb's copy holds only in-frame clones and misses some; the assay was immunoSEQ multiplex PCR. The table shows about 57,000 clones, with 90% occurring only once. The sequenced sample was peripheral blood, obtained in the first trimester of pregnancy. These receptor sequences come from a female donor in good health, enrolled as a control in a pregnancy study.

DNA for the CDR3: TGTGCCACCAGAAACAGCCAGGCGAACACCGGGGAGCTGTTTTTT. It encodes CATRNSQANTGELFF. This chain joins TRBV19 and TRBJ2-2; no reliable D call. The length of the CDR3 is 15 residues. V was trimmed by 10 bases and J by 0 bases, leaving 15 bases between them. The germline CDR1 and CDR2 sequences are LNHDA and SQIVND (reference sequence).

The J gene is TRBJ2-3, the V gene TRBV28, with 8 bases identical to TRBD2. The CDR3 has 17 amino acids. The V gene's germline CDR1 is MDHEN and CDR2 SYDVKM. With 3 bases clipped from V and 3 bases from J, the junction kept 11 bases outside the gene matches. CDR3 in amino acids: CASSFLTPSGRTDTQYF. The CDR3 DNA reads TGTGCCAGCAGTTTCCTCACCCCAAGCGGGAGAACAGATACGCAGTATTTT.

The CDR3 bases are TGCAGCGTTGAGGGGATAAATAAGGGGTATGGCTACACCTTC. This codes for CSVEGINKGYGYTF. V and J are TRBV29-1 and TRBJ1-2; tentatively, D is TRBD1 (5 bases). The CDR3 consists of 14 residues. V lost 3 bases, J lost 5 bases, and 16 bases lay in between. Germline V gives CDR1 SQVTM, CDR2 ANQGSEA.

The CDR3 DNA follows: TGTGCCAGCAGTTCGCGGGACAGCACTGAAGCTTTCTTT. It encodes CASSSRDSTEAFF. V usage is TRBV6-6 and J usage is TRBJ1-1; 7 nucleotides line up with TRBD1. The CDR3 runs to 13 residues. Germline assignment: CDR1 MNHNY and CDR2 SVGAGI (reference sequence). Trimming at V came to 4 bases and at J to 4 bases, leaving 3 bases not matched to a gene.

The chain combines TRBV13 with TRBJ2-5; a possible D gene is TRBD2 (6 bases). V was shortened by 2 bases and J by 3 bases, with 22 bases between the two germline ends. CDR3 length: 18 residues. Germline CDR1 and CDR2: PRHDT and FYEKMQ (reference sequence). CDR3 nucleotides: TGTGCCAGCAGCTTAATCGGGTGGGAGGAGACAGCGGAAGAGACCCAGTACTTC. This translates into CASSLIGWEETAEETQYF.

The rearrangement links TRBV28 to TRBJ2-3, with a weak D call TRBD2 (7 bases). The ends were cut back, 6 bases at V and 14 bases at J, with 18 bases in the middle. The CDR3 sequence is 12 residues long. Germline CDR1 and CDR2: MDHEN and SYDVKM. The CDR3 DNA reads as TGTGCCAGCAGCACTCAACAGGGCGGGGGGTATTTT. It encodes CASSTQQGGGYF.

This CDR3 is CASSISGIREQYF. CDR3 nucleotides: TGTGCCAGTAGTATCTCGGGGATTCGGGAGCAGTACTTC. J is TRBJ2-7 and V is TRBV19; TRBD2 is a possible D gene (5 bases). There are 13 residues in the CDR3. Germline CDR1 is LNHDA and CDR2 is SQIVND (reference sequence). V lost 3 bases, J lost 7 bases, and 13 bases lay in between. The whole variable domain, filled in from reference TRBV19 and TRBJ2-7, reads DGGITQSPKYLFRKEGQNVTLSCEQNLNHDAMYWYRQDPGQGLRLIYYSQIVNDFQKGDIAEGYSVSREKKESFPLTVTSAQKNPTAFYLCASSISGIREQYFGPGTRLTVT.

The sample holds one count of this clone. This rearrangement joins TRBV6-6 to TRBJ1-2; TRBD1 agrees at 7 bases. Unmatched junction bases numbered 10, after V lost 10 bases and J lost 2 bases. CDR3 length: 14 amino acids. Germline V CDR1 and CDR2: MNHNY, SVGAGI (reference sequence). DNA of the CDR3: TGTGCCACCCTACCCCCGGGACAGAACTATGGCTACACCTTC. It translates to CATLPPGQNYGYTF.

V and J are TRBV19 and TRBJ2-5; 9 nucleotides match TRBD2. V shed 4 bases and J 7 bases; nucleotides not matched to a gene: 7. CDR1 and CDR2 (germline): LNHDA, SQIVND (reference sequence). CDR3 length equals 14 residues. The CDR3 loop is CASSRAGGQGTQYF. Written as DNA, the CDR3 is TGTGCCAGTAGTAGAGCGGGGGGCCAGGGGACCCAGTACTTC. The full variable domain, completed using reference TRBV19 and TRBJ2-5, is DGGITQSPKYLFRKEGQNVTLSCEQNLNHDAMYWYRQDPGQGLRLIYYSQIVNDFQKGDIAEGYSVSREKKESFPLTVTSAQKNPTAFYLCASSRAGGQGTQYFGPGTRLLVL.

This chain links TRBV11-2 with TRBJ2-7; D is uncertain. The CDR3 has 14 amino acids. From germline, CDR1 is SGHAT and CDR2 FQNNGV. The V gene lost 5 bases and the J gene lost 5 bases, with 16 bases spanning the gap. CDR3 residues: CASSPQRSADEQYF. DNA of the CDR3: TGTGCCAGCAGCCCCCAAAGGAGTGCCGACGAGCAGTACTTC.

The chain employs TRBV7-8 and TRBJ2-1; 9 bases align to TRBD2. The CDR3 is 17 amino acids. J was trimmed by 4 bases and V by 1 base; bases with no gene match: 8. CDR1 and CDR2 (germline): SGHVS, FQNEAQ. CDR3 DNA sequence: TGTGCCAGCAGCTTAGGTTATAGTCTAGCGGGATACAATGAGCAGTTCTTC. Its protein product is CASSLGYSLAGYNEQFF.

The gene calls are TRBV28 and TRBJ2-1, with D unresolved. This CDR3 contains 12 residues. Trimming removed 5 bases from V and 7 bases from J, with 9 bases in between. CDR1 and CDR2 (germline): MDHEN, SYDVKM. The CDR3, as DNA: TGTGCCAGCAGTGTGACTCTGAATGAGCAGTTCTTC. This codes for CASSVTLNEQFF.

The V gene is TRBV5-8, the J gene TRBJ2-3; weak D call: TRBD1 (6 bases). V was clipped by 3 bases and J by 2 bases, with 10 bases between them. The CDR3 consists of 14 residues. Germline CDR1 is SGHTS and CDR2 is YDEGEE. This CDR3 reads CASSSGQTTDTQYF. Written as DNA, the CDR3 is TGTGCCAGCAGCTCCGGACAGACCACAGATACGCAGTATTTT. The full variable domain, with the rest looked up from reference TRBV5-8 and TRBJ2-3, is EAGVTQSPTHLIKTRGQQATLRCSPISGHTSVYWYQQALGLGLQFLLWYDEGEERNRGNFPPRFSGRQFPNYSSELNVNALELEDSALYLCASSSGQTTDTQYFGPGTRLTVL.

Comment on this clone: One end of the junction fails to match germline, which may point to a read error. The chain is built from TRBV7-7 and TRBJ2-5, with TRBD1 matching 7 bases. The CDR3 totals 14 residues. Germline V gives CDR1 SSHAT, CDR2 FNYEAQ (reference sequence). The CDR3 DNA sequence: TGTGCTAGCAGCTTGGGGACAGCCCAAGAGACCCAGTACTTC. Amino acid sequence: CASSLGTAQETQYF.

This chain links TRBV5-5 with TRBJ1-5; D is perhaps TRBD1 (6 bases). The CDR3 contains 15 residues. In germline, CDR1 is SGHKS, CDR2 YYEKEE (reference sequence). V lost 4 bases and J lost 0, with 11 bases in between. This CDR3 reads CASSVDRYSNQPQHF. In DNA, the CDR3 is TGTGCCAGCAGCGTGGACAGATATAGCAATCAGCCCCAGCATTTT.

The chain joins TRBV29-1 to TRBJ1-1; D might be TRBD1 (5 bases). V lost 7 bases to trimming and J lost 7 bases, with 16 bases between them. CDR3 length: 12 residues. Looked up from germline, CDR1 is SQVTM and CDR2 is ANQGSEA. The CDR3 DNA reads TGCAGCGCCCGGACATTCGGGCTTGAAGCTTTCTTT. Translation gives CSARTFGLEAFF.

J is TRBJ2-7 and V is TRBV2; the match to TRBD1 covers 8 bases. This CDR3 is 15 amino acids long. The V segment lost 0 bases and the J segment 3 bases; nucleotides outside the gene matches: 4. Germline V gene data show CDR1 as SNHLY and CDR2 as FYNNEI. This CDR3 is CASSEARTGNYEQYF. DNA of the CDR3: TGTGCCAGCAGTGAAGCCCGGACAGGGAACTACGAGCAGTACTTC. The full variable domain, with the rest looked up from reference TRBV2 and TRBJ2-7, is EPEVTQTPSHQVTQMGQEVILRCVPISNHLYFYWYRQILGQKVEFLVSFYNNEISEKSEIFDDQFSVERPDGSNFTLKIRSTKLEDSAMYFCASSEARTGNYEQYFGPGTRLTVT.